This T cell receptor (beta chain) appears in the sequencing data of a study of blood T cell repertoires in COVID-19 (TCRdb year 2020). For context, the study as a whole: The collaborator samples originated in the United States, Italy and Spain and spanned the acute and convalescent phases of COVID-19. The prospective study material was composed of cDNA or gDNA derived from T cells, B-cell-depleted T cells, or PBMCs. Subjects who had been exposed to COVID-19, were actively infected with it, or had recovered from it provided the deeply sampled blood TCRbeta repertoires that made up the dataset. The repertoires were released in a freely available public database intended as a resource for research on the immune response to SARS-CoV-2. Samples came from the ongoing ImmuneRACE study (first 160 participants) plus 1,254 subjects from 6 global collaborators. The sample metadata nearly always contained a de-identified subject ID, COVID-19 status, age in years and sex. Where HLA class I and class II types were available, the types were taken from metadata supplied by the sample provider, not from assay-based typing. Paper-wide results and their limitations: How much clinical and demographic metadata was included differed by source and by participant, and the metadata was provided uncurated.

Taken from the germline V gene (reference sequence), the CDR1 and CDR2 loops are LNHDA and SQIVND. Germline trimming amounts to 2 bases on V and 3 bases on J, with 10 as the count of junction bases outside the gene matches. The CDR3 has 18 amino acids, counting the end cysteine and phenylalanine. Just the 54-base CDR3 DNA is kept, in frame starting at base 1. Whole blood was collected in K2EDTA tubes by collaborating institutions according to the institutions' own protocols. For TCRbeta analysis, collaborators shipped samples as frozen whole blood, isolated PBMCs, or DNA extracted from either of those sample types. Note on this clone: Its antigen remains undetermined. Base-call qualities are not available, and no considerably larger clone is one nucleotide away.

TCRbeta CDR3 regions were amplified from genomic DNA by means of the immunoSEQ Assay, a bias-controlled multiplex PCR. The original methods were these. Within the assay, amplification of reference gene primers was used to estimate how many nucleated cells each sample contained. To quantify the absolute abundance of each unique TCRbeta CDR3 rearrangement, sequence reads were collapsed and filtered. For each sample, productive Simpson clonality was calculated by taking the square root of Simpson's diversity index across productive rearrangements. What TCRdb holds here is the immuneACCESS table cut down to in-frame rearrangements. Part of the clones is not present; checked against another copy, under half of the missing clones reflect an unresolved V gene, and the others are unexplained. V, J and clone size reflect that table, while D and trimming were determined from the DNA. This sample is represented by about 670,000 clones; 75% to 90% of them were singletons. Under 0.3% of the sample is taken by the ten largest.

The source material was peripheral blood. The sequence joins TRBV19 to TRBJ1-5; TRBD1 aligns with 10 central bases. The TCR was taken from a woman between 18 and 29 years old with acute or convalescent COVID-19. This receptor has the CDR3 CASSINSDRGQNNQPQHF. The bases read TGTGCCAGTAGTATAAATAGCGACAGGGGGCAGAACAATCAGCCCCAGCATTTT.